This T cell receptor (beta chain) was profiled in a study of blood T cell repertoires in COVID-19. Overall study context: Some COVID-19 samples were acute and others convalescent; all came from the United States, Italy and Spain.

As handled by the study authors: How many nucleated cells were present was estimated from reference gene primer amplification. TCRdb's copy holds only in-frame clones and misses some; the assay was immunoSEQ multiplex PCR. That table supplies the V and J calls and clone size; D and trimming were determined from the DNA. The sample consists of approximately 100,000 clones, approximately 93% of them appearing once. The CDR3 extends over 15 amino acids. With 0 bases removed from V and 0 bases from J, the gap between germline ends came to 7 bases. CDR1 and CDR2 (germline): SGHTS, YDEGEE. The receptor's source is a man aged 60-69 years with acute or convalescent COVID-19. The sample taken for sequencing was peripheral blood. The V and J genes are TRBV5-8 and TRBJ1-3; D call uncertain. The CDR3 nucleotides are TGTGCCAGCAGCTTGGGCTTGAGCTCTGGAAACACCATATATTTT. Encoded protein: CASSLGLSSGNTIYF.